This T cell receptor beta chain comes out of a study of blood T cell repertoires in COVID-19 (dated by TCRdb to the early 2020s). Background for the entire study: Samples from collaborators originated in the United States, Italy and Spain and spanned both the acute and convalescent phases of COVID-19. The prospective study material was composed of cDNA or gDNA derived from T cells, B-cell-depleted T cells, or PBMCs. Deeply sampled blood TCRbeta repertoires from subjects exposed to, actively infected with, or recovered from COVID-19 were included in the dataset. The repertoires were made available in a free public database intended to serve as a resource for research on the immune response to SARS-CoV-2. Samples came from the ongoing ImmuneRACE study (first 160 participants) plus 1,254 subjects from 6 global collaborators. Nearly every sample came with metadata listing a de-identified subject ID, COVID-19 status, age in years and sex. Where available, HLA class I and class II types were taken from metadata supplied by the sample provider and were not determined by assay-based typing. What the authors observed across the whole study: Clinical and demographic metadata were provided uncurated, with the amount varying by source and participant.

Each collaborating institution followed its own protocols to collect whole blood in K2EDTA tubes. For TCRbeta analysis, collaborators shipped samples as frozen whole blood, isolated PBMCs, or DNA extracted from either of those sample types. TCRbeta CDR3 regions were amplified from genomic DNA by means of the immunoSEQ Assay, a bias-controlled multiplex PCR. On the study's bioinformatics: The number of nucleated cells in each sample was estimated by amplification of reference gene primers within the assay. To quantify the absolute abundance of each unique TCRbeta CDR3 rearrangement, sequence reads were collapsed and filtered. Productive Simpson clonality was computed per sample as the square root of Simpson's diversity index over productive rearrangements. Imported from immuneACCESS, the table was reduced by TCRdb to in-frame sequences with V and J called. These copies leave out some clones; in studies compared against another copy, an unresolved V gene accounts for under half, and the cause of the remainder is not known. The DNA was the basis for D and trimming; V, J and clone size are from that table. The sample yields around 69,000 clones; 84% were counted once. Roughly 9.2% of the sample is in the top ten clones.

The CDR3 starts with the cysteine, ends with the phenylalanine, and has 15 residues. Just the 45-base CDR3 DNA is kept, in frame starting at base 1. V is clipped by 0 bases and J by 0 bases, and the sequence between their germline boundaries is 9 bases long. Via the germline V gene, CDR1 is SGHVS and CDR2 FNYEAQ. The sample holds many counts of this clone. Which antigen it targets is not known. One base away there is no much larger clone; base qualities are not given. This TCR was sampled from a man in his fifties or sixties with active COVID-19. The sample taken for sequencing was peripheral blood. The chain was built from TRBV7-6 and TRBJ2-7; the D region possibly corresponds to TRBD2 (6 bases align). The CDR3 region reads CASSLAGGSSYEQYF. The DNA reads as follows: TGTGCCAGCAGCTTAGCGGGAGGCAGCTCCTACGAGCAGTACTTC.